The rows below give T cell receptor beta chains drawn from one sample of a study of blood T cell repertoires in COVID-19. Libraries were prepared by immunoSEQ multiplex PCR; TCRdb keeps only in-frame clonotypes and omits some of them. The repertoire holds 650,000 to 800,000 clones, with over 80% as singletons. The sequenced sample was peripheral blood. The receptors derive from a woman aged 18-35 years with acute or convalescent COVID-19. CDR3s include the opening cysteine and the closing phenylalanine or tryptophan. A D gene is named only where the DNA matches it firmly. Clone size is given for some rows only: seen once, a few or many times, or a class if the clone is expanded.

V: TRBV7-8; D: TRBD1; J: TRBJ1-6; size: NA; length: 20; DNA: TGTGCCAGCAGCCCATACGGACAGGGGGCCCCTTATTCTTATAATTCACCCCTCCACTTT; CDR3: CASSPYGQGAPYSYNSPLHF
V: TRBV3-1/TRBV3-2; D: TRBD2; J: TRBJ2-4; size: NA; length: 16; DNA: TGTGCCAGCAGCCAAGATCGTGCGGGGGGTTGGAACATTCAGTACTTC; CDR3: CASSQDRAGGWNIQYF
V: TRBV21-1; D: NA; J: TRBJ1-1; size: NA; length: 11; DNA: TGTGCCAGCAGACATAAGGGGGAAGCTTTCTTT; CDR3: CASRHKGEAFF
V: TRBV6-2/TRBV6-3; D: NA; J: TRBJ1-6; size: NA; length: 17; DNA: TGTGCCAGCAGTTACATCTTCGCAGGCCACTATAATTCACCCCTCCACTTT; CDR3: CASSYIFAGHYNSPLHF
V: TRBV19; D: NA; J: TRBJ1-5; size: NA; length: 15; DNA: TGTGCCAGTAGTATAGTAGGGGCCAGCTATCAGCCCCAGCATTTT; CDR3: CASSIVGASYQPQHF
V: TRBV19; D: TRBD1; J: TRBJ1-1; size: NA; length: 14; DNA: TGTGCCAGTAGCCTAGGACAGGGAAAGAGTGAAGCTTTCTTT; CDR3: CASSLGQGKSEAFF
V: TRBV9; D: TRBD2; J: TRBJ2-1; size: NA; length: 16; DNA: TGTGCCAGCAGCCCAAGCGGGGGGGCGGTATACAATGAGCAGTTCTTC; CDR3: CASSPSGGAVYNEQFF
V: TRBV12-3/TRBV12-4; D: NA; J: TRBJ1-3; size: NA; length: 13; DNA: TGTGCCAGCAGTCCTCTGCGCGGAAACACCATATATTTT; CDR3: CASSPLRGNTIYF
V: TRBV9; D: NA; J: TRBJ2-3; size: NA; length: 15; DNA: TGTGCCAGCAGCGTACAGGGATCTAGCACAGATACGCAGTATTTT; CDR3: CASSVQGSSTDTQYF
V: TRBV4-1; D: NA; J: TRBJ1-2; size: NA; length: 13; DNA: TGCGCCAGCAGCGCGGGATGGGGCTATGGCTACACCTTC; CDR3: CASSAGWGYGYTF
V: TRBV9; D: NA; J: TRBJ1-2; size: NA; length: 11; DNA: TGTGCCAGCAGCAGGTTGGAGGGCTACACCTTC; CDR3: CASSRLEGYTF
V: TRBV5-6; D: NA; J: TRBJ1-4; size: once; length: 14; DNA: TGTGCCAGCAGCTTGGCAGGGTTTAATGAAAAACTGTTTTTT; CDR3: CASSLAGFNEKLFF
V: TRBV5-4; D: NA; J: TRBJ1-2; size: NA; length: 13; DNA: TGTGCCAGCAGTAAAGACAGGAGGCATGGCTACACCTTC; CDR3: CASSKDRRHGYTF
V: TRBV14; D: NA; J: TRBJ1-1; size: NA; length: 13; DNA: TGTGCCAGCAGGGGAGGGGGGAACACTGAAGCTTTCTTT; CDR3: CASRGGGNTEAFF
V: TRBV6-2/TRBV6-3; D: NA; J: TRBJ1-3; size: NA; length: 12; DNA: TGTGCCAGCAGTTCCCAGGGAAACACCATATATTTT; CDR3: CASSSQGNTIYF
V: TRBV7-9; D: TRBD2; J: TRBJ2-2; size: few; length: 15; DNA: TGTGCCAGCAAACTAGCGGGGGAACGAGCCGGGGAGCTGTTTTTT; CDR3: CASKLAGERAGELFF
V: TRBV6-5; D: NA; J: TRBJ2-5; size: NA; length: 15; DNA: TGTGCCAGCAGTTACAGGCAGGGATCCGGAGAGACCCAGTACTTC; CDR3: CASSYRQGSGETQYF
V: TRBV3-1/TRBV3-2; D: NA; J: TRBJ1-5; size: NA; length: 14; DNA: TGTGCCAGCAGCCAAGATGGGGGCCGGGGGGCCCAGCATTTT; CDR3: CASSQDGGRGAQHF
V: TRBV6-1; D: NA; J: TRBJ2-7; size: NA; length: 12; DNA: TGTGCCAGCAGTGAAATCAGGGACGAGCAGTACTTC; CDR3: CASSEIRDEQYF
V: TRBV10-3; D: TRBD2; J: TRBJ2-3; size: NA; length: 15; DNA: TGTGCCATCAGTGGGGGGACTAGCGGCACAGATACGCAGTATTTT; CDR3: CAISGGTSGTDTQYF
V: TRBV18; D: NA; J: TRBJ1-2; size: few; length: 14; DNA: TGTGCCAGCTCACCGCGTCAGGGGTCGGATGGCTACACCTTC; CDR3: CASSPRQGSDGYTF
V: TRBV7-2; D: NA; J: TRBJ2-2; size: NA; length: 15; DNA: TGTGCCAGCAGCTTAGTGAGCACGCTCACCGGGGAGCTGTTTTTT; CDR3: CASSLVSTLTGELFF
V: TRBV30; D: TRBD1; J: TRBJ2-4; size: NA; length: 14; DNA: TGTGCCTGGAGTGTACTGCGACAGGGTGACATTCAGTACTTC; CDR3: CAWSVLRQGDIQYF
V: TRBV3-1/TRBV3-2; D: TRBD2; J: TRBJ2-3; size: NA; length: 16; DNA: TGTGCCAGCAGCCAAGCTAGCGGCCCAGGCACAGATACGCAGTATTTT; CDR3: CASSQASGPGTDTQYF
V: TRBV11-3; D: NA; J: TRBJ1-1; size: NA; length: 15; DNA: TGTGCCAGCAGCTTAGTAGAGAGATTGAACACTGAAGCTTTCTTT; CDR3: CASSLVERLNTEAFF
V: TRBV12-3/TRBV12-4; D: NA; J: TRBJ1-1; size: once; length: 12; DNA: TGTGCCAGCAGTCCCCGGGGGTTTGAAGCTTTCTTT; CDR3: CASSPRGFEAFF
V: TRBV4-1; D: TRBD2; J: TRBJ2-7; size: NA; length: 19; DNA: TGCGCCAGCAGCCAAGAACCGCCCAACGACTGGGGGGGATCCTACGAGCAGTACTTC; CDR3: CASSQEPPNDWGGSYEQYF
V: TRBV2; D: TRBD1; J: TRBJ1-5; size: NA; length: 14; DNA: TGTGCCAGCACCCAGGGGGGAGGTTATCAGCCCCAGCATTTT; CDR3: CASTQGGGYQPQHF
V: TRBV9; D: TRBD1; J: TRBJ1-1; size: NA; length: 14; DNA: TGTGCCAGCAGCGCACAGGGGGGTGCAGCTGAAGCTTTCTTT; CDR3: CASSAQGGAAEAFF
V: TRBV27; D: TRBD1; J: TRBJ2-7; size: NA; length: 14; DNA: TGTGCCAGCAGTTTAGGGGGACAGGCCTACGAGCAGTACTTC; CDR3: CASSLGGQAYEQYF
V: TRBV5-1; D: NA; J: TRBJ2-7; size: NA; length: 14; DNA: TGCGCCAGCAGCTTTGGAGGGGCCACCTACGAGCAGTACTTC; CDR3: CASSFGGATYEQYF
V: TRBV4-2; D: TRBD2; J: TRBJ2-3; size: NA; length: 16; DNA: TGTGCCAGCAGCCAAGGACTAGCGGGGGGCACAGATACGCAGTATTTT; CDR3: CASSQGLAGGTDTQYF
V: TRBV29-1; D: NA; J: TRBJ2-7; size: NA; length: 13; DNA: TGCAGCGTTGGGCTCCCCCGAACCTACGAGCAGTACTTC; CDR3: CSVGLPRTYEQYF
V: TRBV19; D: TRBD1; J: TRBJ1-2; size: once; length: 15; DNA: TGTGCCAGTAGTATAGGGGGGACAGGGAAAGCCGGCTACACCTTC; CDR3: CASSIGGTGKAGYTF
V: TRBV4-2; D: NA; J: TRBJ1-6; size: NA; length: 17; DNA: TGTGCCAGCAGCCAGACGACAGAGAGCTCCTATAATTCACCCCTCCACTTT; CDR3: CASSQTTESSYNSPLHF
V: TRBV24-1; D: TRBD1; J: TRBJ2-6; size: NA; length: 15; DNA: TGTGCCATTGGACAGGGGGTATCTGGGGCCAACGTCCTGACTTTC; CDR3: CAIGQGVSGANVLTF
V: TRBV9; D: TRBD2; J: TRBJ2-5; size: NA; length: 17; DNA: TGTGCCAGCAGCGTTGCCCCACTAAAGCGGGGGGAGGAGACCCAGTACTTC; CDR3: CASSVAPLKRGEETQYF
V: TRBV6-1; D: TRBD2; J: TRBJ2-1; size: few; length: 16; DNA: TGTGCCAGCGGTGCTAGCGGGGGAAGCTCCTACAATGAGCAGTTCTTC; CDR3: CASGASGGSSYNEQFF
V: TRBV3-1/TRBV3-2; D: NA; J: TRBJ1-2; size: NA; length: 14; DNA: TGTGCCAGCAGCCAAGATGGGGGGGCTTACGGCTACACCTTC; CDR3: CASSQDGGAYGYTF
V: TRBV5-6; D: TRBD2; J: TRBJ2-3; size: NA; length: 14; DNA: TGTGCCAGCAGCCAACTAGCGGGGGCAGATACGCAGTATTTT; CDR3: CASSQLAGADTQYF
V: TRBV10-3; D: NA; J: TRBJ1-1; size: NA; length: 17; DNA: TGTGCCATCAGTGAGTTTGGGGGCGTTCCCCAGAACACTGAAGCTTTCTTT; CDR3: CAISEFGGVPQNTEAFF
V: TRBV12-5; D: NA; J: TRBJ2-7; size: few; length: 18; DNA: TGTGCTAGTGGTCTCGGGTTCAAAAATCTCGGACAGCACTACGAGCAGTACTTC; CDR3: CASGLGFKNLGQHYEQYF
V: TRBV28; D: TRBD1; J: TRBJ2-7; size: NA; length: 20; DNA: TGTGCCAGCAGTTTACCCCGGGACAGGGAGTACTTGGGGGGCTCCTACGAGCAGTACTTC; CDR3: CASSLPRDREYLGGSYEQYF
V: TRBV18; D: NA; J: TRBJ1-6; size: NA; length: 15; DNA: TGTGCCAGCTCACCTGTGGGGAGGGATTCCTCACCCCTCCACTTT; CDR3: CASSPVGRDSSPLHF
V: TRBV3-1/TRBV3-2; D: NA; J: TRBJ1-2; size: NA; length: 15; DNA: TGTGCCAGCAGCCAGACTTCCGGGGGTAGGCATGGCTACACCTTC; CDR3: CASSQTSGGRHGYTF
V: TRBV5-4; D: NA; J: TRBJ1-2; size: NA; length: 14; DNA: TGTGCCAGCAGCTTGGGACAGGCTAACTATGGCTACACCTTC; CDR3: CASSLGQANYGYTF
V: TRBV20-1; D: NA; J: TRBJ1-4; size: NA; length: 13; DNA: TGCAGTGCTAGTTTAAGAGGGGGTGAAAAACTGTTTTTT; CDR3: CSASLRGGEKLFF
V: TRBV10-3; D: TRBD1; J: TRBJ1-1; size: NA; length: 16; DNA: TGTGCCATCAGTGAGCAAGCACAGGGGGCAAGCACTGAAGCTTTCTTT; CDR3: CAISEQAQGASTEAFF
V: TRBV11-2; D: TRBD1; J: TRBJ1-5; size: few; length: 13; DNA: TGTGCCAGCGCCGGGACAGACAATCAGCCCCAGCATTTT; CDR3: CASAGTDNQPQHF
V: TRBV7-8; D: TRBD2; J: TRBJ2-5; size: NA; length: 14; DNA: TGTGCCAGCAGCTTCCGGACCGGGGGGGAGACCCAGTACTTC; CDR3: CASSFRTGGETQYF